This T cell receptor (beta chain) was captured by sequencing in a study of regulatory and conventional T cells in RAG deficiency. Study results and limitations: In Omenn syndrome, Treg and Tconv repertoires overlapped >80%. Other subsets showed roughly 9.9-fold reductions, but Treg unique TCR beta sequences fell 95 to 100-fold in these patients. Sorted Omenn CD25-high CD127-low cells may not be bona fide Tregs.

Blood CD4+ CD25-low CD127-high conventional T cells supplied the genomic DNA template. Generated by immunoSEQ multiplex PCR, the TCRdb table keeps only in-frame clones and is missing some. The table shows about 30,000 clones, with approximately 96% occurring only once. This clone was found once. Its antigen is unidentified. Germline CDR1 and CDR2: SGHAT and FQNNGV. This CDR3 comprises 13 residues. V was cut by 0 bases and J by 5 bases, with 7 bases left in between. The same specimen was also included in a second study, on regulatory T cells. In that study: The primer mix had 52 TRBV and 13 TRBJ primers. Regulatory T cells showed the strongest V-J pair restriction and V/J gene skewing among patient repertoires.

This clonotype was sampled from a human donor in good health. Sequencing input: CD25- CD4+ T cells sorted from blood. The V gene is TRBV11-2, the J gene TRBJ1-1; D is uncertain. The DNA of the CDR3 is TGTGCCAGCAGCTTAGAGGCCGGGACTGAAGCTTTCTTT. Its translation is CASSLEAGTEAFF.